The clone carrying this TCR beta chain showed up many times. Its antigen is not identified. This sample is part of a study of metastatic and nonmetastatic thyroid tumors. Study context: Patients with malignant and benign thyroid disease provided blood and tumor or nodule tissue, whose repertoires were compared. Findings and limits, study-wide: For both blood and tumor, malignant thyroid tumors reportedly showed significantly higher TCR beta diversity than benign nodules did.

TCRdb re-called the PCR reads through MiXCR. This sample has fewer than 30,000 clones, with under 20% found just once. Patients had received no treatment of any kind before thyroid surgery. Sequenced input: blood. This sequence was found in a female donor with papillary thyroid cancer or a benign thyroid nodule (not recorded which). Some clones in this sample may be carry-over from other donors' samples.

CDR3 sequence reads: CASSEGGQRGDLAKNIQYF. CDR3 sequence (DNA): TGTGCCAGCAGTGAAGGGGGGCAGCGGGGGGACCTAGCCAAAAACATTCAGTACTTC. The chain joins TRBV6-1 to TRBJ2-4, with 9 bases that match TRBD2. CDR3 length equals 19 residues. From germline, CDR1 is MNHNS and CDR2 SASEGT. V shed 1 base, J shed 0 bases, and the junction held 10 bases outside the gene matches.